A single sample is the source of the 17 T cell receptor beta chains below, sequenced in a study of blood T cell repertoires in COVID-19. Using immunoSEQ multiplex PCR, the repertoire was profiled, and TCRdb retains in-frame clones only, with some absent. The sample lists hundreds of thousands of clones, approximately 80% occurring once. The sample consisted of peripheral blood. The source of these receptors is a man aged 40-55 years with acute or convalescent COVID-19.

This clone was picked up one time. The J gene is TRBJ1-5, the V gene TRBV6-6; D is unclear. The germline CDR1 and CDR2 sequences are MNHNY and SVGAGI (reference sequence). Trimming removed 2 bases from V and 0 bases from J, with 5 bases in between. The length of the CDR3 is 14 residues. The CDR3 DNA reads as TGTGCCAGCAGTTACCTAGGTAGCAATCAGCCCCAGCATTTT. This translates into CASSYLGSNQPQHF.

The table lists this clone with a few counts. The chain is built from TRBV27 and TRBJ2-5, with 9 bases that match TRBD1. J was trimmed by 2 bases and V by 3 bases; bases with no gene match: 1. The germline V gene encodes CDR1 MNHEY and CDR2 SMNVEV (reference sequence). The CDR3 is 14 amino acids. The CDR3 loop reads CASSFGTGQETQYF. CDR3 sequence (DNA): TGTGCCAGCAGTTTTGGGACAGGGCAAGAGACCCAGTACTTC.

The V gene is TRBV18, the J gene TRBJ2-3; 11 nucleotides match TRBD1. The V gene end was trimmed by 3 bases and the J gene end by 3 bases; junction bases not matched to a gene: 2. The CDR3 extends over 15 amino acids. Germline-derived CDR1 and CDR2 are KGHSH and LQKENI. CDR3 sequence reads: CASSPGTGGTDTQYF. For the CDR3, the DNA is TGTGCCAGCTCACCCGGGACAGGGGGGACAGATACGCAGTATTTT.

The chain carries TRBV5-1 and TRBJ1-2; no reliable D call. The CDR3 spans 11 residues. The V gene lost 0 bases and the J gene lost 7 bases, with 4 bases spanning the gap. The germline gives CDR1 SGHRS, CDR2 YFSETQ. The CDR3 spells CASSLDGGYTF. In DNA, the CDR3 is TGCGCCAGCAGCTTGGACGGTGGCTACACCTTC.

The J gene is TRBJ2-5, the V gene TRBV11-3, with 14 bases that match TRBD2. CDR1 SGHNT and CDR2 YENEEA come from the germline V gene. With 5 bases clipped from V and 4 bases from J, the junction kept 9 bases outside the gene matches. This CDR3 is 17 amino acids long. The chain's CDR3 is CASSDGTSGSSAETQYF. CDR3 in DNA: TGTGCCAGCAGCGACGGGACTAGCGGGAGTTCTGCAGAGACCCAGTACTTC.

The chain recombines TRBV29-1 with TRBJ2-7; 7 nucleotides line up with TRBD2. The V gene's germline CDR1 is SQVTM and CDR2 ANQGSEA. The V and J ends lost 7 bases and 0 bases, in that order; junction bases with no gene match: 6. This CDR3 region has 13 residues. CDR3 region: CSAFGGGSYEQYF. For the CDR3, the DNA is TGCAGCGCCTTTGGGGGGGGCTCCTACGAGCAGTACTTC.

The rearrangement links TRBV5-5 to TRBJ1-2; D is undetermined. CDR3 length: 13 residues. Germline V lookup: CDR1 SGHKS, CDR2 YYEKEE (reference sequence). V was trimmed by 0 bases and J by 4 bases, leaving 7 bases between them. CDR3 nucleotide sequence: TGTGCCAGCAGCTTGGCGGAGGCCTATGGCTACACCTTC. This gives the protein CASSLAEAYGYTF. The variable domain in full, with the rest retrieved from reference TRBV5-5 and TRBJ1-2, is DAGVTQSPTHLIKTRGQQVTLRCSPISGHKSVSWYQQVLGQGPQFIFQYYEKEERGRGNFPDRFSARQFPNYSSELNVNALLLGDSALYLCASSLAEAYGYTFGSGTRLTVV.

The chain has TRBV18 and TRBJ1-5, with D hard to call. Trimming took 2 bases from V and 2 from J, leaving 7 bases between them. Germline V gives CDR1 KGHSH, CDR2 LQKENI. This CDR3 has 14 residues. CDR3 nucleotide sequence: TGTGCCAGCTCACCAGGTCGGGGCAATCAGCCCCAGCATTTT. This translates into CASSPGRGNQPQHF.

This clone showed up just a few times. The chain uses TRBV4-2 and TRBJ2-1, with TRBD2 identical over 8 bases. Germline assignment: CDR1 LGHNA and CDR2 YNFKEQ. V dropped 0 bases and J dropped 8; count of bases not matched to a gene: 6. This CDR3 has 15 amino acids. The CDR3 DNA follows: TGTGCCAGCAGCCAAGAACAGCGGGAGTCATATGAGCAGTTCTTC. Its translation is CASSQEQRESYEQFF.

This chain connects TRBV6-6 to TRBJ2-1, with TRBD1 matching over 7 bases. J was trimmed by 6 bases and V by 7 bases; bases with no gene match: 9. The germline gives CDR1 MNHNY, CDR2 SVGAGI (reference sequence). The CDR3 sequence is 14 residues long. DNA for the CDR3: TGTGCCAGCATGGAGGACAGGCTTGTCAATGAGCAGTTCTTC. Its translation is CASMEDRLVNEQFF.

The chain carries TRBV10-1 and TRBJ1-2, with D unresolved. V was trimmed by 2 bases and J by 3 bases, leaving 7 bases between them. CDR1 is WNHNN, CDR2 SYGVQD, per germline (reference sequence). The CDR3 is 13 residues long. CDR3 region: CASSEGLYYGYTF. CDR3 DNA sequence: TGCGCCAGCAGTGAGGGGCTTTACTATGGCTACACCTTC.

This chain connects TRBV7-5 to TRBJ2-1; the listed D gene, TRBD2, was not tested against the DNA. TRBV7-5 is flagged as a pseudogene. The CDR3 spans 16 residues. This chain's CDR3 is CVRSSNGREIHNEQFF. The CDR3 nucleotides read TGTGTCAGAAGCTCTAACGGGCGGGAGATCCACAATGAGCAGTTCTTC.

V usage is TRBV11-2 and J usage is TRBJ2-1; 7 positions match TRBD2. J was trimmed by 5 bases and V by 1 base; bases with no gene match: 5. This CDR3 spans 15 amino acids. Germline CDR1 is SGHAT and CDR2 is FQNNGV. The CDR3 region is CASSLASGNHNEQFF. The CDR3 nucleotides are TGTGCCAGCAGCTTAGCTAGCGGAAACCACAATGAGCAGTTCTTC.

The genes are TRBV5-1 and TRBJ1-2, with 9 bases aligning to TRBD1. Germline V gene sequence: CDR1 SGHRS, CDR2 YFSETQ. This CDR3 contains 14 residues. Trimming cost V 4 bases and J 5 bases; bases outside gene matches: 6. The CDR3, as DNA: TGCGCCAGCAGCCCTATCGACAGGGGGTATGGCTACACCTTC. Protein sequence: CASSPIDRGYGYTF. Complete variable domain (other parts from reference TRBV5-1 and TRBJ1-2): KAGVTQTPRYLIKTRGQQVTLSCSPISGHRSVSWYQQTPGQGLQFLFEYFSETQRNKGNFPGRFSGRQFSNSRSEMNVSTLELGDSALYLCASSPIDRGYGYTFGSGTRLTVV.

The gene calls are TRBV7-6 and TRBJ1-3; no clear D gene. CDR1 is SGHVS and CDR2 is FNYEAQ in the germline V gene. V was pared by 4 bases and J by 2 bases, with 15 bases between. The CDR3 is 16 amino acids. In DNA, the CDR3 is TGTGCCAGCAGCTCGCGGTTCGGAATTACTGGAAACACCATATATTTT. Translation: CASSSRFGITGNTIYF.

The V call is TRBV7-2, the J call TRBJ2-3, with a tentative D call TRBD2 (6 bases). V shed 8 bases and J shed 6 bases, with 12 bases lying between them. The CDR3 has 12 residues. The germline V gene encodes CDR1 SGHTA and CDR2 FQGNSA. The CDR3 bases are TGTGCCAGCCACGAGGCGGGGGATACGCAGTATTTT. Its protein is CASHEAGDTQYF. The full variable domain, its missing parts supplied by reference TRBV7-2 and TRBJ2-3, is GAGVSQSPSNKVTEKGKDVELRCDPISGHTALYWYRQSLGQGLEFLIYFQGNSAPDKSGLPSDRFSAERTGGSVSTLTIQRTQQEDSAVYLCASHEAGDTQYFGPGTRLTVL.

The rearrangement links TRBV7-8 to TRBJ1-1; the D is unclear. V was trimmed by 3 bases and J by 0 bases, leaving 8 bases between them. Germline V gene lookup returns CDR1 SGHVS and CDR2 FQNEAQ. The CDR3 runs 14 residues. CDR3 residues: CASSLRAMNTEAFF. The CDR3 bases are TGTGCCAGCAGCTTGCGAGCCATGAACACTGAAGCTTTCTTT.